What follows is one T cell receptor (beta chain) and its context. The antigen is undetermined. TCR beta CDR3 amplification used RNA transcripts. The first-round RT-PCR employed HTBI primers together with the Qiagen OneStep RT-PCR kit. A multiplex PCR was then performed as the second round. Each CDR3 protein gets one entry after TCRdb re-called the multiplex PCR reads with MiXCR. The sample gives 340,000 or so distinct CDR3 sequences, 15% to 20% of which show up once; approximately 13% is in the top ten. CDR1 is LNHDA and CDR2 is SQIVND in the germline V gene (reference sequence). This CDR3 spans 15 amino acids. J gave up 5 bases and V 7 bases, and 12 bases lay outside the gene matches. The sample is drawn from a study of Graves' ophthalmopathy and Graves' hyperthyroidism. Study-level results: Cross-validated, the 13-signature model showed 87.88%/81.08% sensitivity/specificity, and 80%/75% in the test set. Clonotypes were expanded in thyroid at above 0.001 frequency, and most also appeared in blood.

Moderate-to-severe activity, CAS ≥3, NOSPECS ≥4 and duration under 3 months were recorded for donors with ophthalmopathy. Out of roughly 9.3 ml of fresh peripheral blood, PBMCs were obtained. The chain couples TRBV19 to TRBJ2-7; TRBD1 matches at 9 bases. The sample consisted of peripheral blood. The source is an adult man with Graves' ophthalmopathy. The CDR3 reads CASTKMGQGIHEQYF. The CDR3 coding sequence is TGTGCCAGTACCAAAATGGGACAGGGAATCCACGAGCAGTACTTC. Full variable domain (rest looked up from reference TRBV19 and TRBJ2-7): DGGITQSPKYLFRKEGQNVTLSCEQNLNHDAMYWYRQDPGQGLRLIYYSQIVNDFQKGDIAEGYSVSREKKESFPLTVTSAQKNPTAFYLCASTKMGQGIHEQYFGPGTRLTVT.